This TCR beta chain was sequenced during a study of patients and donors after allogeneic stem cell transplantation. The germline CDR1 and CDR2 sequences are SGHTA and FQGTGA. Trimming removed 1 base at V and 0 bases at J, with 8 bases between. The CDR3 consists of 15 residues. MiXCR, run by TCRdb on the RT-PCR reads, gives a single entry per CDR3 protein. The data hold about a million distinct CDR3 sequences, with roughly 18% observed a single time. The chain combines TRBV7-3 with TRBJ2-3; D is uncertain. The sequenced sample consisted of blood, either unsorted or a sorted T cell fraction (not recorded which). The clonotype comes from a human donor who was either an allogeneic HSCT recipient or a stem cell or donor lymphocyte infusion donor (not recorded which). It is not recorded whose cells these are; they may come from a transplant donor. CDR3 coding DNA: TGTGCCAGCAGCTTAATTCCAGGAAGCACAGATACGCAGTATTTT. This codes for CASSLIPGSTDTQYF.